A single sample is the source of the 5 T cell receptor beta chains below, sequenced in a study of blood T cell repertoires in COVID-19. Method: immunoSEQ multiplex PCR; TCRdb's copy keeps in-frame clones and lacks some. The repertoire holds some 290,000 clones, with approximately 89% as singletons. Sequenced input: peripheral blood. All receptors come from a woman in her 30s with COVID-19, enrolled during active disease.

In this sample, this clone turned up a few times. This rearrangement joins TRBV2 to TRBJ1-6, with unresolved D. The germline V gene has CDR1 SNHLY and CDR2 FYNNEI. This CDR3 is built from 13 residues. V lost 4 bases and J 10 bases, leaving 11 bases between the germline ends. This CDR3 is CASSVGVRSPLHF. CDR3 sequence (DNA): TGTGCCAGCAGTGTCGGGGTGAGATCACCCCTCCACTTT.

In this sample, this clone turned up once. V gene TRBV28 combines with J gene TRBJ1-2; the match to TRBD1 covers 9 bases. The CDR3 extends over 14 amino acids. Germline values: CDR1 MDHEN, CDR2 SYDVKM. V lost 4 bases, J lost 4 bases, and 4 bases stayed unmatched. This chain's CDR3 is CASSSWTGAYGYTF. The CDR3 nucleotides read TGTGCCAGCAGTTCTTGGACAGGGGCCTATGGCTACACCTTC.

The rearrangement uses TRBV19 and TRBJ1-1; the D gene is possibly TRBD1 (6 bases). This CDR3 has 13 residues. CDR1 and CDR2 (germline): LNHDA, SQIVND (reference sequence). Trimming took off 7 bases at V and 4 bases at J, with 13 bases between the two ends. The CDR3 spells CASTYTGITEAFF. As DNA, the CDR3 is TGTGCCAGTACTTACACAGGGATCACTGAAGCTTTCTTT.

V and J are TRBV11-2 and TRBJ1-1; a possible D gene is TRBD1 (5 bases). There are 11 residues in the CDR3. V lost 8 bases to trimming and J lost 10 bases, with 14 bases between them. Germline CDR1 reads SGHAT; CDR2 reads FQNNGV. The CDR3: CASLDGGGAFF. As DNA, the CDR3 is TGTGCCAGCCTCGACGGGGGGGGAGCTTTCTTT.

The chain uses TRBV6-5 and TRBJ2-5; D call uncertain. CDR3 length equals 12 residues. Trimming left V 8 bases short and J 1 base short, with 8 bases between. CDR1 MNHEY and CDR2 SVGAGI come from the germline V gene. CDR3: CASGRFQETQYF. CDR3 nucleotide sequence: TGTGCCAGCGGTAGATTCCAAGAGACCCAGTACTTC.